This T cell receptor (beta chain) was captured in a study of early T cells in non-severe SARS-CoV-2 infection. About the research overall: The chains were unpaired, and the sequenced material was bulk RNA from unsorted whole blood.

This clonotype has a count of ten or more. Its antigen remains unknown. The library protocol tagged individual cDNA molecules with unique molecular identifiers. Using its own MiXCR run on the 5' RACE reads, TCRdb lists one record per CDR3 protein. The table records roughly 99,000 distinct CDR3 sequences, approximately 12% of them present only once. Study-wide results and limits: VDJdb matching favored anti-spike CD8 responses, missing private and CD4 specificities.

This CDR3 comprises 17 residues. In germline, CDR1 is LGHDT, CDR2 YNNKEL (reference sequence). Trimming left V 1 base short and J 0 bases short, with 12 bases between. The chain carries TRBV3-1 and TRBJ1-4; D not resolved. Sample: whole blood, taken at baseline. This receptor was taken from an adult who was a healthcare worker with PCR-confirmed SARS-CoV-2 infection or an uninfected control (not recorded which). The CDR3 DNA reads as TGTGCCAGCAGCCAAGCCCGGGGAGTTGCAACTAATGAAAAACTGTTTTTT. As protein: CASSQARGVATNEKLFF.